This T cell receptor beta chain was recovered during a study of T cells in Graves' hyperthyroidism and ophthalmopathy. The ends lost 1 base at V and 7 bases at J; junction bases unmatched: 9. CDR3 size: 16 residues. CDR1 LGHNA and CDR2 YNFKEQ come from the germline V gene. Amplified regions were TCR beta CDR3 sequences from RNA transcripts. Initially, a first-round RT-PCR of the TCR CDR3 employed the HTBI primer set. Each CDR3 protein gets one entry after TCRdb re-called the multiplex PCR reads with MiXCR. The sample lists roughly 660,000 distinct CDR3 sequences; approximately 15% were seen once. This chain uses TRBV4-2 with TRBJ2-1; 8 positions agree with TRBD2. Specimen: blood. The source is a man aged 50-59 years with Graves' hyperthyroidism. The CDR3 is CASSQVTAGVGNEQFF. CDR3 DNA sequence: TGTGCCAGCAGCCAAGTCACAGCGGGAGTGGGTAATGAGCAGTTCTTC.